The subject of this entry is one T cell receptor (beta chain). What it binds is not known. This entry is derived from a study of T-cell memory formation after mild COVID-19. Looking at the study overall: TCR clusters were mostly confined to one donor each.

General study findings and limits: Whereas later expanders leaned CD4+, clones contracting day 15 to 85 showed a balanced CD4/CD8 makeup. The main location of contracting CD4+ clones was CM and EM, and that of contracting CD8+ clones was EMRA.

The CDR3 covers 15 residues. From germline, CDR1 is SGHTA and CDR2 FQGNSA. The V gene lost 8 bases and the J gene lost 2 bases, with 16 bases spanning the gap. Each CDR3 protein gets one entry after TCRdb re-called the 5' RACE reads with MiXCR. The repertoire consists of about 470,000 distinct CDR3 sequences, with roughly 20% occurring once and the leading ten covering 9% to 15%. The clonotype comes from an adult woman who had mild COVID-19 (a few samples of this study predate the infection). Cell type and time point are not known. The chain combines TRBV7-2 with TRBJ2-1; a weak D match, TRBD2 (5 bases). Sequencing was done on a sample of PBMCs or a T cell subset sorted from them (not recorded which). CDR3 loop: CASRVGGGTYNEQFF. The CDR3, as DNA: TGTGCCAGCCGCGTCGGAGGCGGAACCTACAATGAGCAGTTCTTC.